The 8 T cell receptor beta chains presented below share a single source sample, sequenced in a study of tumor-infiltrating lymphocytes in primary liver carcinoma. TCR beta cDNA was made from 400 to 500 ng total RNA with a constant-region primer. ARM-PCR was slightly modified, and three nested multiplex PCR rounds with it gave rise to the TCR beta libraries. The first two PCR rounds, approximately 10 cycles each, used TRBV1-TRBV30 forward primers and a C-beta reverse primer. TCRdb processed the multiplex PCR reads anew with MiXCR; each CDR3 protein has one entry. Here the sample spans approximately 330,000 distinct CDR3 sequences, 65% being singletons. RNA isolated from unsorted whole blood supplied the blood RNA, with germline DNA also extracted. Input material: peripheral blood. Receptors originate from a man between 40 and 49 years old with primary liver carcinoma and hepatitis B virus infection.

This clonotype has only a few counts. Because the CDR3 is missing its conserved closing phenylalanine or tryptophan, this is likely a read error. The J gene is TRBJ2-5, the V gene TRBV11-2, with TRBD2 identical over 8 bases. Germline V gene data show CDR1 as SGHAT and CDR2 as FQNNGV. This CDR3 is 15 amino acids long. J gave up 5 bases and V 2 bases, and 7 bases lay outside the gene matches. The CDR3 DNA reads TGTGCCAGCAGCTTACAACTAACGGGAGGGGAGACCCAGTACCTC. It yields the protein CASSLQLTGGETQYL.

This clonotype was observed a single time. Possible read error: a much larger clone is one base away. The rearrangement links TRBV6-1 to TRBJ1-5; possible D gene TRBD1, 6 bases. Germline CDR1 and CDR2: MNHNS and SASEGT. The CDR3 spans 14 residues. The CDR3 is CAISGGRVAQPQHF. The CDR3 DNA sequence: TGTGCCATCAGTGGGGGCAGGGTGGCCCAGCCCCAGCATTTT.

This rearrangement joins TRBV14 to TRBJ1-2, with D perhaps TRBD1 (6 bases). Germline CDR1 SGHDN, CDR2 FVKESK. Trimming removed 0 bases at V and 4 bases at J, with 18 bases between. The CDR3 covers 17 residues. CDR3 nucleotides: TGTGCCAGCAGCCAAGATCCCGGGGGCGTGCGAAGCTATGGCTACACCTTC. Encoded protein: CASSQDPGGVRSYGYTF. The full variable domain, in which reference TRBV14 and TRBJ1-2 provide the parts outside the CDR3, is EAGVTQFPSHSVIEKGQTVTLRCDPISGHDNLYWYRRVMGKEIKFLLHFVKESKQDESGMPNNRFLAERTGGTYSTLKVQPAELEDSGVYFCASSQDPGGVRSYGYTFGSGTRLTVV.

Comment on this clonotype: This could be a read error, since a much larger clone is one nucleotide away. The chain joins TRBV5-5 to TRBJ2-7; D unresolved. The CDR3 has 11 amino acids. Germline loops: CDR1 SGHKS, CDR2 YYEKEE (reference sequence). This CDR3 reads CASTLGIERYF. In DNA, the CDR3 is TGTGCCAGCACCCTAGGTATCGAGCGGTACTTC.

About this clonotype: Given a much more abundant clone one base away, this may be a read error. The rearrangement links TRBV6-5 to TRBJ2-7, with D tentatively TRBD1 (5 bases). V dropped 6 bases and J dropped 2 bases, with 14 bases sitting between them. The CDR3 is 14 amino acids. Per germline, CDR1 MNHEY and CDR2 SVGAGI. The CDR3 here is CASRAGFSPYEQYF. Written as DNA, the CDR3 is TGTGCCAGCAGAGCAGGGTTTAGCCCCTACGAGCAGTACTTC.

This clonotype was recorded many times. This chain uses TRBV6-1 with TRBJ2-6; D remains ambiguous. CDR3 length: 17 residues. Germline CDR1 and CDR2: MNHNS and SASEGT. V was trimmed by 1 base and J by 4 bases, leaving 14 bases between them. This chain's CDR3 is CASSEGPALGGANVLTF. The CDR3 nucleotides read TGTGCCAGCAGTGAAGGACCGGCCTTGGGCGGGGCCAACGTCCTGACTTTC.

This clonotype was observed many times. The chain uses TRBV6-5 and TRBJ1-1; D perhaps matches TRBD1 (5 bases). The V gene lost 0 bases and the J gene lost 0 bases, with 8 bases spanning the gap. The germline CDR1 and CDR2 sequences are MNHEY and SVGAGI. There are 15 residues in the CDR3. The CDR3 coding sequence is TGTGCCAGCAGTTACTCGCCCAGGGTGAACACTGAAGCTTTCTTT. Its translation is CASSYSPRVNTEAFF.

In its sample, this clonotype was seen once. One end of the junction does not line up with germline, which may come from a read error. The chain couples TRBV6-1 to TRBJ2-7; D remains ambiguous. The CDR3 loop spans 13 amino acids. Per germline, CDR1 MNHNS and CDR2 SASEGT. The CDR3 sequence: CASSQDKPYKQYF. The CDR3, as DNA: TGTGCCAGCAGCCAGGATAAGCCCTACAAGCAGTACTTC.